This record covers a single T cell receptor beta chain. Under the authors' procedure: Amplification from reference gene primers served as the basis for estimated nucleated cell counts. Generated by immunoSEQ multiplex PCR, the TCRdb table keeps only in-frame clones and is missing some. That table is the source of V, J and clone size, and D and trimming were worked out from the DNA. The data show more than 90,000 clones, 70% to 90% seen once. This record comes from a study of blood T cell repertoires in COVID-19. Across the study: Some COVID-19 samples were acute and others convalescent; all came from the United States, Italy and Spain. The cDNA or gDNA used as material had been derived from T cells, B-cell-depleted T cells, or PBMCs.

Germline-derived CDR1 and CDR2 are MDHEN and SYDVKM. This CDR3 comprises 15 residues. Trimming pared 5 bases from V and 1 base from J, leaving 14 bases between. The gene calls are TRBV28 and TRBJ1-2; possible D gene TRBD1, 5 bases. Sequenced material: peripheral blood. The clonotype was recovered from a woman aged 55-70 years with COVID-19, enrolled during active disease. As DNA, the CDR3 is TGTGCCAGCAGTCCCCCAGGGTCGCTTAACTATGGCTACACCTTC. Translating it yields CASSPPGSLNYGYTF.